The 2 T cell receptor beta chains presented below share a single source sample, sequenced in a study of cytotoxic CD8 clonotypes in ibrutinib-treated CLL. Assay: immunoSEQ multiplex PCR; the TCRdb copy retains only in-frame clones and omits some. The data show about 200,000 clones, about 72% seen once. The sequences come from PBMCs, collected after 24 months of ibrutinib treatment. All receptors derive from a human donor with chronic lymphocytic leukemia.

V usage is TRBV2 and J usage is TRBJ2-7, with unresolved D. Germline CDR1 is SNHLY and CDR2 is FYNNEI. CDR3 length: 12 residues. Between the trimmed V and J ends, which lost 9 bases and 3 bases, there was a span of 12 bases. As DNA, the CDR3 is TGTGCCAGTGGGTTGGAGTACTACGAGCAGTACTTC. Amino acid sequence: CASGLEYYEQYF.

The gene calls are TRBV5-1 and TRBJ2-2, with D possibly TRBD2 on 6 matching bases. From germline, CDR1 is SGHRS and CDR2 YFSETQ. This CDR3 has 14 residues. The V gene lost 5 bases and the J gene lost 0 bases, with 8 bases spanning the gap. The CDR3 DNA follows: TGCGCCAGCAGGGAGGGCCCGAACACCGGGGAGCTGTTTTTT. It specifies CASREGPNTGELFF.